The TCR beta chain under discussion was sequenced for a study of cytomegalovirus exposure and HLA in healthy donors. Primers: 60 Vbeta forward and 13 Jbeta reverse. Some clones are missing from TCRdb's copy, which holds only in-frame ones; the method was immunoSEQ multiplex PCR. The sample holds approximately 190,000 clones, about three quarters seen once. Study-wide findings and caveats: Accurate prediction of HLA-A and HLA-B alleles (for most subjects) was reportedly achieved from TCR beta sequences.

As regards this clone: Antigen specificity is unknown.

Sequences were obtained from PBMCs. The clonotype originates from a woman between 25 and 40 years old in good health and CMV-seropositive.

CDR3 sequence reads: CASSFLRGRGGTEGPNTEAFF. CDR3 nucleotides: TGTGCCAGCAGTTTTCTAAGGGGCAGGGGAGGGACGGAAGGTCCGAACACTGAAGCTTTCTTT. The chain links TRBV28 to TRBJ1-1, with D possibly being TRBD1 (6 bases). The CDR3 is 21 amino acids. Trimming shortened V by 3 bases and J by 1 base, and 30 bases separated the two germline ends. The germline gives CDR1 MDHEN, CDR2 SYDVKM.